The T cell receptor beta chain described here comes from a study of T cells after posttransplantation cyclophosphamide. The CDR3 has 14 amino acids. V trimming: 5 bases; J trimming: 2 bases; junction bases outside the gene matches: 5. Germline CDR1 is WSHSY and CDR2 is SAAADI. TCRdb's table, derived via immunoSEQ multiplex PCR, lists solely in-frame clones and lacks some. The data show approximately 30,000 clones, more than 80% seen once. The chain uses TRBV10-2 and TRBJ2-7, with 8 bases that match TRBD2. The sample comprised PBMCs. This TCR derives from a man aged 45 to 65. CDR3 DNA sequence: TGCGCCAGCAGTCCAGCGGGAGTACCCTACGAGCAGTACTTC. It specifies CASSPAGVPYEQYF.